This T cell receptor (beta chain) was observed in a study of Ad26.COV2.S vaccination and SARS-CoV-2 variants. Noted treatment: some 20 received Ad26.COV2.S at low or high dose, single or two shots; roughly five received placebo; per-sample allocation not given. Specimens were obtained on day 63 following the first vaccine or placebo injection. The method was immunoSEQ multiplex PCR; TCRdb's version includes in-frame clones alone and lacks a portion of them. The sample holds 250,000 to 300,000 clones, more than 70% seen once. The clonotype comes from a person between 18 and 65 years old who received the Ad26.COV2.S COVID-19 vaccine or a placebo. This sample comprised peripheral blood, obtained in a trial of Ad26.COV2.S vaccine versus placebo.

The CDR3 spells CASRPGQGTSYTF. Written as DNA, the CDR3 is TGTGCCAGCAGGCCGGGACAGGGGACTAGCTACACCTTC. This rearrangement joins TRBV6-5 to TRBJ1-2, with 10 bases aligning to TRBD1. This CDR3 spans 13 amino acids. Germline loops: CDR1 MNHEY, CDR2 SVGAGI. The trim removed 6 bases at V and 9 bases at J, leaving 7 bases unmatched.